The clone carrying this TCR beta chain was observed a handful of times. The antigen is undetermined. The length of the CDR3 is 17 residues. The V and J ends lost 1 base and 0 bases, in that order; junction bases with no gene match: 5. Per the germline V gene, CDR1 is LNHNV and CDR2 is YYDKDF (reference sequence). This specimen comes from a study of T cell responses to AZD1222 COVID-19 vaccine. General study results and limits: Spike-specific TCR breadth and depth were elevated following two AZD1222 doses.

The data were produced by immunoSEQ multiplex PCR, yet TCRdb's version contains in-frame clones alone and is incomplete. The data contain roughly 80,000 clones, around nine tenths of them singletons. The receptor's source is an adult who received the AZD1222 COVID-19 vaccine. This specimen was peripheral blood, taken 28 days after the second AZD1222 dose. The rearrangement uses TRBV15 and TRBJ2-2; 7 bases align to TRBD2. The CDR3 DNA reads as TGTGCCACCAGCAGAGGCTGGGGGGGGTCGAACACCGGGGAGCTGTTTTTT. Translation gives CATSRGWGGSNTGELFF.